Shown below are 20 T cell receptor beta chains from a single sample sequenced in a study of control samples from healthy donors and cancer patients. Libraries were prepared by immunoSEQ multiplex PCR; TCRdb keeps only in-frame clonotypes and omits some of them. The sample holds tens of thousands of clones; approximately 88% are singletons and the top ten take approximately 16%. Sequencing was performed on blood. These receptors were obtained from a man between 50 and 59 years old in good health.

The chain recombines TRBV6-6 with TRBJ1-2, with D possibly TRBD1 on 5 matching bases. CDR1 and CDR2 (germline): MNHNY, SVGAGI (reference sequence). Deletions cut 7 bases from V and 4 bases from J, with 7 bases between. The CDR3 extends over 11 amino acids. CDR3 nucleotides: TGTGCCAGCATGACAGTCTATGGCTACACCTTC. This gives the protein CASMTVYGYTF.

A single count supports this clone. The chain recombines TRBV28 with TRBJ1-1; D is unclear. V lost 5 bases, J lost 11 bases, and 15 bases lay in between. The CDR3 is 12 residues long. Germline lookup yields CDR1 MDHEN and CDR2 SYDVKM. CDR3 residues: CASSDIRSRAFF. The DNA of the CDR3 is TGTGCCAGCAGTGATATCCGCTCTAGGGCTTTCTTT.

This chain connects TRBV9 to TRBJ2-1, with D hard to call. The germline CDR1 and CDR2 sequences are SGDLS and YYNGEE. The CDR3 runs 15 residues. V lost 0 bases and J 0 bases, leaving 7 bases between the germline ends. The CDR3 DNA reads as TGTGCCAGCAGCGTAGAGGCTTTCTCCTACAATGAGCAGTTCTTC. Translated, it gives CASSVEAFSYNEQFF.

The chain combines TRBV19 with TRBJ2-5; 10 nucleotides line up with TRBD2. V was clipped by 4 bases and J by 4 bases; unmatched bases: 3. CDR3 length: 14 amino acids. CDR1 LNHDA and CDR2 SQIVND come from the germline V gene (reference sequence). For the CDR3, the DNA is TGTGCCAGTAGTAGTAGCGGGAGGTTAGAGACCCAGTACTTC. Protein product: CASSSSGRLETQYF.

This clone occurred once. V and J are TRBV29-1 and TRBJ2-1, with D maybe TRBD2 (5 bases). The CDR3 length is 12 residues. Germline loops: CDR1 SQVTM, CDR2 ANQGSEA. V lost 0 bases and J lost 10, with 10 bases in between. The CDR3 bases are TGCAGCGTTGAAGATAAAGGGAGAGAGCAGTTCTTC. This sequence encodes CSVEDKGREQFF.

The rearrangement uses TRBV10-2 and TRBJ2-7; D call uncertain. The germline V gene has CDR1 WSHSY and CDR2 SAAADI. This CDR3 is built from 15 residues. V lost 1 base to trimming and J lost 0 bases, with 10 bases between them. This chain's CDR3 is CASSELAVGSYEQYF. The CDR3 DNA is TGCGCCAGCAGTGAGTTGGCGGTGGGCTCCTACGAGCAGTACTTC.

DNA of the CDR3: TGTGCCAGCAGCCCAGCGGGCGGGAGGGCTTCCAGGGACATTCAGTACTTC. Translating it yields CASSPAGGRASRDIQYF. The chain uses TRBV5-8 and TRBJ2-4; 9 positions match TRBD2. J gave up 8 bases and V 4 bases, and 16 bases lay outside the gene matches. The germline CDR1 and CDR2 sequences are SGHTS and YDEGEE. The CDR3 extends over 17 amino acids.

This clone occurred a few times. The J gene is TRBJ1-6, the V gene TRBV7-9; D call uncertain. CDR1 SEHNR and CDR2 FQNEAQ come from the germline V gene (reference sequence). The CDR3 contains 12 residues. Deletions cut 5 bases from V and 7 bases from J, with 6 bases between. The CDR3, as DNA: TGTGCCAGCAGCCGCGGGAATTCACCCCTCCACTTT. It encodes CASSRGNSPLHF.

Only one count was recorded for this clone. The V call is TRBV11-1, the J call TRBJ1-2; 7 positions agree with TRBD1. V shed 5 bases and J 7 bases; nucleotides not matched to a gene: 13. This CDR3 has 15 residues. Germline CDR1 is SGHAT and CDR2 is FQDESV (reference sequence). Written as DNA, the CDR3 is TGTGCCAGCAGCGCGACAGGGAGGGTCGTCACTGGCTACACCTTC. It translates to CASSATGRVVTGYTF.

The V call is TRBV4-1, the J call TRBJ1-1; no firm D call. Trimming cost V 1 base and J 4 bases, with 13 bases left between them. Germline V CDR1 and CDR2: MGHRA, YSYEKL. This CDR3 has 15 amino acids. The CDR3 sequence: CASSQVPLSSTEAFF. The CDR3 DNA is TGCGCCAGCAGCCAAGTCCCCCTATCGTCCACTGAAGCTTTCTTT.

This chain connects TRBV11-3 to TRBJ2-3; tentatively, D is TRBD2 (5 bases). This CDR3 region has 12 residues. V shed 5 bases and J shed 4 bases, with 7 bases lying between them. CDR1 SGHNT and CDR2 YENEEA come from the germline V gene. The chain's CDR3 is CASSQRADTQYF. The CDR3 DNA reads TGTGCCAGCAGCCAGAGGGCAGATACGCAGTATTTT.

The chain uses TRBV12-3 or TRBV12-4 and TRBJ2-5; no definite D call. This CDR3 has 12 amino acids. Trimming stripped 7 bases from V and 2 bases from J, with 8 bases between. The CDR3 sequence is CASTPTQETQYF. CDR3 in DNA: TGTGCCAGCACCCCCACTCAAGAGACCCAGTACTTC.

The chain combines TRBV5-1 with TRBJ2-1; TRBD2 matches at 7 bases. V lost 3 bases and J lost 5; bases outside the gene matches: 2. Germline values: CDR1 SGHRS, CDR2 YFSETQ. This CDR3 has 13 residues. The CDR3 protein is CASSSLADNEQFF. The DNA for the CDR3 is TGCGCCAGCAGCTCTCTAGCGGACAATGAGCAGTTCTTC.

The chain joins TRBV6-5 to TRBJ1-6, with D maybe TRBD1 (6 bases). V was clipped by 10 bases and J by 10 bases, with 20 bases between them. CDR1 MNHEY and CDR2 SVGAGI come from the germline V gene. This CDR3 spans 14 amino acids. The CDR3, as DNA: TGTGCCACGCACCTCCATGGGGGCACCTCACCCCTCCACTTT. Its protein is CATHLHGGTSPLHF.

The J gene is TRBJ1-2, the V gene TRBV5-1; D not certain. Per the germline V gene, CDR1 is SGHRS and CDR2 is YFSETQ. There are 15 residues in the CDR3. The V end lost 2 bases, the J end lost 4 bases, and 15 bases lay between the germline ends. DNA of the CDR3: TGCGCCAGCAGCTTTGATGTGGGGAGAGGCTATGGCTACACCTTC. Translation: CASSFDVGRGYGYTF.

The chain joins TRBV28 to TRBJ2-7, with 7 bases that match TRBD1. Germline values: CDR1 MDHEN, CDR2 SYDVKM. The CDR3 spans 19 residues. The junction had 18 bases not matched to a gene; V was cut back by 2 bases and J by 2 bases. Here the CDR3 DNA reads TGTGCCAGCAGTTTAGGGCGTATCTTGCCAGGGACAGACCCCTACGAGCAGTACTTC. Translation: CASSLGRILPGTDPYEQYF.

The chain recombines TRBV4-2 with TRBJ1-4; D is unresolved. Per the germline V gene, CDR1 is LGHNA and CDR2 is YNFKEQ. V dropped 4 bases and J dropped 3 bases, with 15 bases sitting between them. This CDR3 has 16 residues. The CDR3 loop is CASSPSRGSANEKLFF. In nucleotides, the CDR3 is TGTGCCAGCAGCCCCAGTAGAGGGAGCGCTAATGAAAAACTGTTTTTT.

CDR3 protein: CAIRSTGTTFNYGYTF. CDR3 in DNA: TGTGCCATCAGATCGACAGGGACGACCTTCAACTATGGCTACACCTTC. V and J are TRBV10-3 and TRBJ1-2; TRBD1 agrees at 7 bases. This CDR3 has 16 amino acids. V shed 6 bases and J 2 bases; nucleotides not matched to a gene: 12. The germline gives CDR1 ENHRY, CDR2 SYGVKD.

This sequence joins TRBV12-5 and TRBJ2-7, with D possibly being TRBD1 (5 bases). The CDR3 has 19 amino acids. Trimming took 1 base from V and 1 from J, leaving 23 bases between them. Per the germline V gene, CDR1 is LGHNT and CDR2 is FRNRAP. The CDR3 DNA reads TGTGCTAGTGGTTTGGCAGTAAACCTGATTAGACAGACGTCCTACGAGCAGTACTTC. It encodes CASGLAVNLIRQTSYEQYF.

The V and J genes are TRBV30 and TRBJ2-2, with D tentatively TRBD2 (6 bases). Deletions cut 7 bases from V and 0 bases from J, with 12 bases between. This CDR3 has 14 residues. The germline gives CDR1 GTSNPN, CDR2 SVGIG (reference sequence). CDR3 bases: TGTGCCTCCGGCGGGGACTCGAACACCGGGGAGCTGTTTTTT. Residues: CASGGDSNTGELFF.